Listed here is a single T cell receptor beta chain. The antigen is undetermined. The record originates from a study of post-analysis software for immune sequencing data. Findings and limits, study-wide: When the samples were clustered directly with F measure, those that had been prepared in the same batch showed strong co-clustering.

The authors incorporated unique molecular identifiers into the TCR beta cDNA libraries. There were roughly 0.95 to 10 million T cells, and about 500,000 cDNA molecules came from them. Each CDR3 protein gets one entry after TCRdb re-called the PCR reads with MiXCR. This sample carries more than 500,000 distinct CDR3 sequences, about a third of them seen once, and the ten largest clones take 4.5% to 7.5%. The sample consisted of blood. The sequence was collected from a girl aged 2-17 years with multiple sclerosis.

CDR3 sequence (DNA): TGCGCCAGCAGCTTGGACGGGGGGGACTCCTACAATGAGCAGTTCTTC. Protein: CASSLDGGDSYNEQFF. J is TRBJ2-1 and V is TRBV5-1, with 8 positions matching TRBD2. Per the germline V gene, CDR1 is SGHRS and CDR2 is YFSETQ. The CDR3 runs 16 residues. Losses at the gene ends were 0 bases for V and 0 bases for J; bases not matched to a gene: 2.